These 27 T cell receptor beta chains were sequenced from one sample in a study of beta chain features in type 1 diabetes (dated by TCRdb to 2017 to 2018). Their specific antigens are unknown. The library was prepared using the immunoSEQ multiplex PCR assay. The High Capacity cDNA Reverse Transcription Kit was used to reverse transcribe all of the isolated RNA, meaning that expressed TCRB transcripts were what got sequenced. The table comes from immuneACCESS by way of TCRdb, which keeps in-frame sequences with V and J called. Part of the clones is missing from these tables; in studies checked, under half for an unresolved V gene and the rest for unknown reasons. This sample gives about 260,000 clones in total; just over 20% of them show up just once. About 0.027% of the sample goes to the ten largest clones. General study outcomes and caveats: A moderate but significant shortening of TCRB CDR3 length was observed in type 1 diabetes patients in all four CD4+ subsets.

Sequencing used naive CD4+ T cells from blood. Per the publication, the cell subset or site label means: true naive CD4+ T cells. The receptors shown here come from a middle-aged woman with type 1 diabetes.

The V gene is TRBV5-1, the J gene TRBJ2-1; D uncertain. The CDR3 has 13 residues. Per the germline V gene, CDR1 is SGHRS and CDR2 is YFSETQ. The V end was cut by 4 bases, the J end by 3 bases, with 8 bases between. CDR3 nucleotides: TGCGCCAGCAGCCTTCAGGACTACAATGAGCAGTTCTTC. Residues: CASSLQDYNEQFF.

The genes are TRBV5-1 and TRBJ2-5; 7 positions agree with TRBD2. Unmatched junction bases numbered 4, after V lost 1 base and J lost 1 base. Germline lookup yields CDR1 SGHRS and CDR2 YFSETQ. CDR3 size: 15 residues. CDR3 bases: TGCGCCAGCAGCTTGACGGGAGGAGTCCAAGAGACCCAGTACTTC. Amino acid sequence: CASSLTGGVQETQYF.

J is TRBJ2-5 and V is TRBV18; 8 bases fit TRBD1. CDR1 is KGHSH and CDR2 is LQKENI in the germline V gene. V lost 3 bases and J lost 6; bases outside the gene matches: 9. The CDR3 consists of 15 residues. CDR3 in amino acids: CASSPLIGQGKTQYF. CDR3 in DNA: TGTGCCAGCTCACCGCTGATTGGACAGGGAAAGACCCAGTACTTC.

The gene calls are TRBV7-2 and TRBJ2-7, with D possibly being TRBD1 (5 bases). The CDR3 runs to 12 residues. V was clipped by 5 bases and J by 3 bases, with 8 bases between them. Germline V gene data show CDR1 as SGHTA and CDR2 as FQGNSA. CDR3: CASSQGFYEQYF. The DNA for the CDR3 is TGTGCCAGCAGCCAGGGCTTCTACGAGCAGTACTTC.

V usage is TRBV19 and J usage is TRBJ2-6; the D is unclear. CDR3 size: 15 residues. Germline values: CDR1 LNHDA, CDR2 SQIVND (reference sequence). Between the trimmed V and J ends, which lost 5 bases and 0 bases, there was a span of 8 bases. The CDR3 nucleotides read TGTGCCAGTAGTGGCGGCTTCTCTGGGGCCAACGTCCTGACTTTC. This codes for CASSGGFSGANVLTF.

This clone was found once. The chain links TRBV28 to TRBJ2-5, with a weak D call TRBD2 (7 bases). The V end lost 6 bases, the J end lost 5 bases, and 22 bases lay between the germline ends. This CDR3 is built from 16 residues. Germline V gene data show CDR1 as MDHEN and CDR2 as SYDVKM. Written as DNA, the CDR3 is TGTGCCAGCAGCCCCCAACGCAGTGGGAGGGGGGAGACCCAGTACTTC. Translated: CASSPQRSGRGETQYF.

This clone showed up just a few times. The chain links TRBV6-5 to TRBJ2-7; possibly TRBD2 for D (6 bases). Germline CDR1 and CDR2: MNHEY and SVGAGI. V lost 0 bases and J 1 base, leaving 10 bases between the germline ends. The CDR3 contains 15 residues. The DNA for the CDR3 is TGTGCCAGCAGTTACTCGGGGGGAGGATCCTACGAGCAGTACTTC. Translation: CASSYSGGGSYEQYF.

This chain connects TRBV27 to TRBJ1-5; D perhaps matches TRBD1 (6 bases). This CDR3 spans 17 amino acids. The V end lost 4 bases, the J end lost 1 base, and 17 bases lay between the germline ends. The germline V gene has CDR1 MNHEY and CDR2 SMNVEV (reference sequence). The CDR3 loop reads CASSSHQGRTSNQPQHF. The CDR3 coding sequence is TGTGCCAGCAGTTCGCACCAGGGGCGCACGAGCAATCAGCCCCAGCATTTT.

The chain uses TRBV7-2 and TRBJ2-7, with D uncertain. Germline V lookup: CDR1 SGHTA, CDR2 FQGNSA. V shed 1 base and J shed 4 bases, with 5 bases lying between them. This CDR3 is 12 amino acids long. The CDR3 spells CASSLVGYEQYF. The DNA of the CDR3 is TGTGCCAGCAGCTTAGTCGGGTACGAGCAGTACTTC.

This clone was picked up a small number of times. This chain links TRBV29-1 with TRBJ2-7, with D hard to call. Germline loops: CDR1 SQVTM, CDR2 ANQGSEA. This CDR3 is built from 12 residues. Trimming removed 4 bases at V and 0 bases at J, with 7 bases between. The CDR3 spells CSVVPSSYEQYF. Here the CDR3 DNA reads TGCAGCGTTGTTCCGAGCTCCTACGAGCAGTACTTC.

The chain recombines TRBV28 with TRBJ1-5; no reliable D call. The CDR3 runs 14 residues. Looked up from germline, CDR1 is MDHEN and CDR2 is SYDVKM. V was shortened by 6 bases and J by 4 bases, with 13 bases between the two germline ends. The CDR3 loop is CASSPGGLNQPQHF. The CDR3 DNA sequence: TGTGCCAGCAGCCCAGGTGGATTGAATCAGCCCCAGCATTTT.

This clone showed up just a few times. The chain carries TRBV2 and TRBJ2-5, with D uncertain. V lost 4 bases and J lost 3, with 9 bases in between. CDR3 length: 13 residues. Germline V gene data show CDR1 as SNHLY and CDR2 as FYNNEI. The CDR3 DNA reads TGTGCCAGCAGTGCGCGACTGGAAGAGACCCAGTACTTC. This encodes CASSARLEETQYF.

This clone appeared a few times. The chain uses TRBV2 and TRBJ2-7, with a possible D match to TRBD1 (5 bases). The CDR3 covers 12 residues. Trimming stripped 6 bases from V and 5 bases from J, with 11 bases between. From germline, CDR1 is SNHLY and CDR2 FYNNEI. CDR3 loop: CASRKETDEQYF. The CDR3 DNA sequence: TGTGCCAGCAGGAAGGAGACAGACGAGCAGTACTTC.

This clone appeared a few times. The chain has TRBV28 and TRBJ2-1; 8 bases align to TRBD2. Trimming took 4 bases from V and 0 from J; bases not matched to a gene: 5. This CDR3 has 16 amino acids. Germline CDR1 is MDHEN and CDR2 is SYDVKM. This chain's CDR3 is CASSSDSGTSYNEQFF. In DNA, the CDR3 is TGTGCCAGCAGTTCCGATAGCGGGACCTCCTACAATGAGCAGTTCTTC.

The chain has TRBV4-3 and TRBJ2-2; D remains unclear. With 5 bases removed from V and 5 bases from J, the gap between germline ends came to 9 bases. Germline assignment: CDR1 LGHNA and CDR2 YSLEER. The CDR3 sequence is 13 residues long. The CDR3 reads CASSFGETGELFF. The CDR3 DNA reads TGCGCCAGCAGCTTTGGAGAGACCGGGGAGCTGTTTTTT.

This chain uses TRBV7-3 with TRBJ2-5, with D unresolved. Germline CDR1 SGHTA, CDR2 FQGTGA. V shed 4 bases and J shed 2 bases, with 8 bases lying between them. CDR3 size: 13 residues. This chain's CDR3 is CASSSKTQETQYF. The CDR3 DNA reads as TGTGCCAGCAGCTCTAAGACTCAAGAGACCCAGTACTTC.

This clone was counted between two and nine times. This chain uses TRBV5-6 with TRBJ2-3; D gene ambiguous. Deletions cut 6 bases from V and 4 bases from J, with 12 bases between. In germline, CDR1 is SGHDT, CDR2 YYEEEE. The CDR3 is made up of 13 amino acids. CDR3 DNA: TGTGCCAGCATCTTCTATTCGTCAGATACGCAGTATTTT. Encoded protein: CASIFYSSDTQYF. The full variable domain, rest sourced from reference TRBV5-6 and TRBJ2-3, is DAGVTQSPTHLIKTRGQQVTLRCSPKSGHDTVSWYQQALGQGPQFIFQYYEEEERQRGNFPDRFSGHQFPNYSSELNVNALLLGDSALYLCASIFYSSDTQYFGPGTRLTVL.

This clone has more than one count but fewer than ten. This chain joins TRBV21-1 and TRBJ1-5; the table names TRBD1, a call not compared with the DNA. TRBV21-1 counts as a pseudogene. This CDR3 is built from 14 residues. CDR3 amino acids: CASSRGQGGQPQHF. The CDR3 bases are TGTGCCAGCAGCAGGGGCCAGGGTGGTCAGCCCCAGCATTTT.

The chain joins TRBV4-2 to TRBJ2-7, with 8 positions matching TRBD2. The CDR3 runs 16 residues. With V trimmed by 0 bases and J by 2 bases, 6 bases remained unmatched. Per the germline V gene, CDR1 is LGHNA and CDR2 is YNFKEQ. In DNA form, the CDR3 reads TGTGCCAGCAGCCAAGATAATAGCGGGACGACCTACGAGCAGTACTTC. It yields the protein CASSQDNSGTTYEQYF.

This clone turned up a few times. The chain is built from TRBV6-5 and TRBJ1-1; 8 nucleotides match TRBD1. Unmatched junction bases numbered 7, after V lost 6 bases and J lost 1 base. Germline CDR1 reads MNHEY; CDR2 reads SVGAGI. This CDR3 region has 15 residues. The CDR3 reads CASRLNRGKNTEAFF. The CDR3 nucleotides read TGTGCCAGCAGATTGAACAGGGGGAAGAACACTGAAGCTTTCTTT.

This clone was counted a few times. The rearrangement uses TRBV7-9 and TRBJ1-4; D not resolved. Trimming took 1 base from V and 8 from J, leaving 11 bases between them. The germline gives CDR1 SEHNR, CDR2 FQNEAQ (reference sequence). CDR3 length equals 14 residues. This CDR3 reads CASSLDSRGEKLFF. The CDR3 DNA follows: TGTGCCAGCAGCTTAGACAGCCGGGGAGAAAAACTGTTTTTT.

The chain recombines TRBV28 with TRBJ2-7; 8 nucleotides line up with TRBD1. Germline CDR1 is MDHEN and CDR2 is SYDVKM. Germline trimming cut 8 bases from V and 4 bases from J; bases unmatched to any gene: 10. CDR3 length: 14 amino acids. In DNA form, the CDR3 reads TGTGCCAGCGACGGACAGGGCCTGCAATACGAGCAGTACTTC. The encoded protein is CASDGQGLQYEQYF.

This clone showed up just a few times. This chain connects TRBV27 to TRBJ1-1, with D hard to call. Deletions cut 3 bases from V and 2 bases from J, with 13 bases between. Germline-derived CDR1 and CDR2 are MNHEY and SMNVEV (reference sequence). The CDR3 length is 15 residues. Here the CDR3 reads CASSFGVGRNTEAFF. The CDR3 DNA reads TGTGCCAGCAGTTTTGGAGTGGGGAGAAACACTGAAGCTTTCTTT.

This clone appeared a few times. V gene TRBV29-1 combines with J gene TRBJ1-2, with 7 positions matching TRBD1. Trimming at V came to 4 bases and at J to 4 bases, leaving 9 bases not matched to a gene. The germline V gene has CDR1 SQVTM and CDR2 ANQGSEA. The CDR3 consists of 14 residues. The DNA of the CDR3 is TGCAGCGTTGGAGAGGGGGCGATTGGCTATGGCTACACCTTC. It specifies CSVGEGAIGYGYTF.

The chain is built from TRBV29-1 and TRBJ2-4; 7 bases align to TRBD1. The CDR3 consists of 11 residues. V gave up 8 bases and J gave up 8 bases; unmatched junction bases: 6. Per the germline V gene, CDR1 is SQVTM and CDR2 is ANQGSEA. The CDR3 loop is CSSRQGHIQYF. For the CDR3, the DNA is TGCAGCTCTCGACAGGGCCACATTCAGTACTTC.

This clone was recorded a few times. The gene calls are TRBV9 and TRBJ2-7; possible D gene TRBD1, 6 bases. CDR1 SGDLS and CDR2 YYNGEE come from the germline V gene. V shed 0 bases and J shed 0 bases, with 10 bases lying between them. This CDR3 spans 15 amino acids. The CDR3 loop is CASSVGRDISYEQYF. The CDR3 coding sequence is TGTGCCAGCAGCGTAGGACGGGACATCTCCTACGAGCAGTACTTC.

The rearrangement joins TRBV29-1 to TRBJ1-2; a possible D gene is TRBD1 (5 bases). The CDR3 sequence is 10 residues long. CDR1 and CDR2 (germline): SQVTM, ANQGSEA. V lost 7 bases and J lost 7, with 10 bases in between. CDR3 DNA: TGCAGCGCCAGCGGGGCTGGCTACACCTTC. It encodes CSASGAGYTF.